This T cell receptor (beta chain) was identified in a study of blood T cell repertoires in COVID-19 (dated by TCRdb to about 2020). Regarding the complete study: The collaborator samples originated in the United States, Italy and Spain and spanned the acute and convalescent phases of COVID-19. Where available, HLA class I and class II types were obtained from metadata supplied by the sample provider rather than from assay-based typing. The samples were drawn from the first 160 participants of the ongoing ImmuneRACE study and from over 950 subjects provided by 6 global collaborators. Subjects who had been exposed to COVID-19, were actively infected with it, or had recovered from it provided the deeply sampled blood TCRbeta repertoires that made up the dataset. The sample metadata nearly always contained a de-identified subject ID, COVID-19 status, age in years and sex. The material from the prospective study consisted of cDNA or gDNA derived from T cells, B-cell-depleted T cells, or PBMCs. The repertoires were made available in a free public database intended to serve as a resource for research on the immune response to SARS-CoV-2. Here is what the overall study found, with its caveats: The quantity of clinical and demographic metadata differed by source and by participant and was supplied without curation.

TCRbeta CDR3 regions were amplified from genomic DNA by means of the immunoSEQ Assay, a bias-controlled multiplex PCR. As for the original processing: Nucleated cell counts per sample were estimated from amplification of reference gene primers within the assay. Sequence reads were collapsed and filtered to measure the absolute abundance of every unique TCRbeta CDR3 rearrangement. For each sample, productive Simpson clonality was calculated as the square root of Simpson's diversity index over productive rearrangements. The source is immuneACCESS, and TCRdb retained only in-frame sequences with V and J called. Part of the clones is not carried over; for the studies checked, unresolved V genes explain less than half of this, and the remainder is unexplained. The V and J calls and clone size are taken from that table; D and trimming were inferred from the DNA. The sample data list 170,000 or so clones, and approximately 88% of these were observed just once. Under 3% of the sample is taken by the ten largest.

Notes on this clone: Its antigen has not been determined. Per-base qualities were not stored, and no clone one base away is much larger.

V loses 2 bases at its end and J loses 7 bases; junction bases beyond the gene matches: 10. The germline V gene (reference sequence) provides CDR1 MNHEY and CDR2 SMNVEV. The CDR3 holds 16 amino acids from the cysteine to the phenylalanine. The CDR3 DNA has 48 bases and is translated from base 1. The collaborating institutions used their own protocols to collect whole blood in K2EDTA tubes. Collaborator samples were shipped for TCRbeta analysis as frozen whole blood, isolated PBMCs, or DNA extracted from either sample type. The TCR was taken from a woman aged 55-69 years with acute or convalescent COVID-19. The material sequenced was peripheral blood. The V and J genes are TRBV27 and TRBJ2-1, with TRBD1 matching 8 junction bases. The DNA sequence reads TGTGCCAGCAGTTTACGGGGCAGGGGGCGCGCGAATGAGCAGTTCTTC. It specifies CASSLRGRGRANEQFF.